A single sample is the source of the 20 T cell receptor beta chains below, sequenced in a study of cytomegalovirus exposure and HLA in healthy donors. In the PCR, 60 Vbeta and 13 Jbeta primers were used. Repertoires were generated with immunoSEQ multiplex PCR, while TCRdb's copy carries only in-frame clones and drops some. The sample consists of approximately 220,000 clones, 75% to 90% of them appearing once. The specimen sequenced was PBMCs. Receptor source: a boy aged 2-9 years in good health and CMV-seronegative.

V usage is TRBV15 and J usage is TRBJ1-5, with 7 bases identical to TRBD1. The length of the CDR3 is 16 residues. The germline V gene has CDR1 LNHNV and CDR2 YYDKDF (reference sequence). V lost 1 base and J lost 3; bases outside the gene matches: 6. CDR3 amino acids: CATSRVNRGTNQPQHF. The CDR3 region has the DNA TGTGCCACCAGCAGAGTGAACAGGGGCACCAATCAGCCCCAGCATTTT.

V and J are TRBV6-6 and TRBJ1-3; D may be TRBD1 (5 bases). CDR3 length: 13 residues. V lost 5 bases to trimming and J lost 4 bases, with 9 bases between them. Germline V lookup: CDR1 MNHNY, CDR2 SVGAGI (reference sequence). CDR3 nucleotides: TGTGCCAGCAGTCCCAGGGAAGGAAACACCATATATTTT. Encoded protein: CASSPREGNTIYF.

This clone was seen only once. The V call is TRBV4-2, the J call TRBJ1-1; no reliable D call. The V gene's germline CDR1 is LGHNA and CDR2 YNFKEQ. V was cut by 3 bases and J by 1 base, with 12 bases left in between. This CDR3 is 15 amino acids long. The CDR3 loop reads CASSQTRTANTEAFF. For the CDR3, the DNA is TGTGCCAGCAGCCAGACCAGAACAGCGAACACTGAAGCTTTCTTT.

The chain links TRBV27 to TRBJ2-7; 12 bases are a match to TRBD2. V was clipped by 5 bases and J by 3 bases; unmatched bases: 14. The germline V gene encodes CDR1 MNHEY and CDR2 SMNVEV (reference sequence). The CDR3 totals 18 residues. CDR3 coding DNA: TGTGCCAGCAGTCTCACTAGCGGGGGGTCCCCACCCTACTACGAGCAGTACTTC. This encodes CASSLTSGGSPPYYEQYF.

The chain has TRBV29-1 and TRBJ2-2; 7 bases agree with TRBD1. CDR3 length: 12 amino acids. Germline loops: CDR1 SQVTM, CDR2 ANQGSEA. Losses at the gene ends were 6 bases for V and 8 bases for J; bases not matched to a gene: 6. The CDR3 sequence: CSVLQGSGELFF. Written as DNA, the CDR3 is TGCAGCGTGCTACAGGGGTCAGGGGAGCTGTTTTTT.

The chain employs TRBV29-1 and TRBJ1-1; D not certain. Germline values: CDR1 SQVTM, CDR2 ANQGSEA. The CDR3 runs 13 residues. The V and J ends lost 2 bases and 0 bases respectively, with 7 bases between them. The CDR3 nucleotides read TGCAGCGTTGAATGGCTTTTGAACACTGAAGCTTTCTTT. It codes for CSVEWLLNTEAFF.

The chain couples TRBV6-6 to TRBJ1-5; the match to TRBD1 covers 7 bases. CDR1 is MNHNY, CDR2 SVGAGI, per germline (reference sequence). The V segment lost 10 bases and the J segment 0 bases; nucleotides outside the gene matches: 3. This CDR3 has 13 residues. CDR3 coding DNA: TGTGCCACAGGGGACAGTAGCAATCAGCCCCAGCATTTT. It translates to CATGDSSNQPQHF.

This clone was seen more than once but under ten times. CDR3 residues: CASSSWTSGGYEQYF. For the CDR3, the DNA is TGTGCCAGCAGCTCCTGGACTAGCGGGGGATACGAGCAGTACTTC. This chain connects TRBV5-6 to TRBJ2-7; 13 bases agree with TRBD2. The CDR3 has 15 residues. Germline assignment: CDR1 SGHDT and CDR2 YYEEEE. V shed 3 bases, J shed 4 bases, and the junction held 4 bases outside the gene matches. The whole variable domain, remainder taken from reference TRBV5-6 and TRBJ2-7, is DAGVTQSPTHLIKTRGQQVTLRCSPKSGHDTVSWYQQALGQGPQFIFQYYEEEERQRGNFPDRFSGHQFPNYSSELNVNALLLGDSALYLCASSSWTSGGYEQYFGPGTRLTVT.

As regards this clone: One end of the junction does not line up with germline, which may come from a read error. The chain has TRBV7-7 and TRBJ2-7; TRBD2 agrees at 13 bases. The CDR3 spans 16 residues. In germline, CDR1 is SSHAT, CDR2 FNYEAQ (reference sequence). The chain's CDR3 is CASSPRLAGGSDEQYF. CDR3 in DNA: TGTGCTAGCAGCCCCCGACTAGCGGGAGGATCGGACGAGCAGTACTTC.

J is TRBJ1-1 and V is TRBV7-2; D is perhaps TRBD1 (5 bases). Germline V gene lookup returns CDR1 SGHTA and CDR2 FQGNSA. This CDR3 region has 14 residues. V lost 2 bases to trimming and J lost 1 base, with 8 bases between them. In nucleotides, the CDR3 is TGTGCCAGCAGCTTAAACAGGTGGAACACTGAAGCTTTCTTT. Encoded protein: CASSLNRWNTEAFF.

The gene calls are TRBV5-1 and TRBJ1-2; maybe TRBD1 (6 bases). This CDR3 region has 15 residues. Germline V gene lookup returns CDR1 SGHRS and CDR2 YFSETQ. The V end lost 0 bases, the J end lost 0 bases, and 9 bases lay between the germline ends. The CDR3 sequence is CASSLVGTTNYGYTF. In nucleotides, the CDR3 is TGCGCCAGCAGCTTGGTGGGGACAACTAACTATGGCTACACCTTC.

The CDR3 is CASSATGIRGYTF. The CDR3 DNA sequence: TGCGCCAGCAGCGCCACAGGGATCAGGGGCTACACCTTC. This rearrangement joins TRBV10-2 to TRBJ1-2, with a weak D call TRBD1 (6 bases). There are 13 residues in the CDR3. V shed 6 bases and J shed 8 bases, with 16 bases lying between them. The germline V gene has CDR1 WSHSY and CDR2 SAAADI.

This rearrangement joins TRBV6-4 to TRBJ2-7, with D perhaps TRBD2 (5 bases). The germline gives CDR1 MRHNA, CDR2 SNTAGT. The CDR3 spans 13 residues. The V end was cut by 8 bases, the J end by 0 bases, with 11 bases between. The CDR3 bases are TGTGCCAGCGGGGAGCGCAGCTCCTACGAGCAGTACTTC. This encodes CASGERSSYEQYF.

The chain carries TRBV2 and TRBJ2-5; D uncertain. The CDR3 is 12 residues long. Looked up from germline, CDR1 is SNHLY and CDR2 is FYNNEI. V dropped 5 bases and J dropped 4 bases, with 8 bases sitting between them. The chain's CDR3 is CASSTILETQYF. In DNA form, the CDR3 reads TGTGCCAGCAGTACTATTTTAGAGACCCAGTACTTC.

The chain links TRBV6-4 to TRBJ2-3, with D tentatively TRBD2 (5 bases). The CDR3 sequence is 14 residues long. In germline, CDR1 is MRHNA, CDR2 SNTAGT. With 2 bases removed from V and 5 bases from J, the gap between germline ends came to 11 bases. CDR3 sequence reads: CASSDRPEGDTQYF. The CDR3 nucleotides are TGTGCCAGCAGTGACCGCCCAGAGGGAGATACGCAGTATTTT.

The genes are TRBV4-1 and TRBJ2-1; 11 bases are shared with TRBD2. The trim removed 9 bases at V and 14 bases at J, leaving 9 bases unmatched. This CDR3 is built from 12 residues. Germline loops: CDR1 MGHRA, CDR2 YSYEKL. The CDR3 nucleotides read TGCGCCAGTCAAGGGACTAGCGGTGGAAAGTTCTTC. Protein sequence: CASQGTSGGKFF.

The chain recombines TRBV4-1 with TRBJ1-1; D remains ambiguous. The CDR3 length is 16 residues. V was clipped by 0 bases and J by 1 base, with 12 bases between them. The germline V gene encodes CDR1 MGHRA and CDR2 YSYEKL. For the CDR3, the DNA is TGCGCCAGCAGCCAAGATCGCTGGGAGGGGAACACTGAAGCTTTCTTT. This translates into CASSQDRWEGNTEAFF.

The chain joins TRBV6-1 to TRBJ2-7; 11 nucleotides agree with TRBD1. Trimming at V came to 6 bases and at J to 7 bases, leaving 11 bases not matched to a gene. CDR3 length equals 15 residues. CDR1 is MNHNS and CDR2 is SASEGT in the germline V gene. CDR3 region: CASSLPRTGGYEQYF. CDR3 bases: TGTGCCAGCAGCCTCCCACGGACAGGGGGCTATGAGCAGTACTTC.

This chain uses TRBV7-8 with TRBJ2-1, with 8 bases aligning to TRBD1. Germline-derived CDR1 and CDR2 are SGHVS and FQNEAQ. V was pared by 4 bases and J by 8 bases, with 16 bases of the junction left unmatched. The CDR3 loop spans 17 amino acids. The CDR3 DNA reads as TGTGCCAGCAGCTCTACTAGGTGGGCAGGGGGCAGAGATGAGCAGTTCTTC. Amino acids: CASSSTRWAGGRDEQFF.

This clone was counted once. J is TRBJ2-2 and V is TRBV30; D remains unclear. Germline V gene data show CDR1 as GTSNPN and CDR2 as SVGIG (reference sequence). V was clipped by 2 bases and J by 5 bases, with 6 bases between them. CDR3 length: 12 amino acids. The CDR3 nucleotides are TGTGCCTGGAGTACAGTTACCGGGGAGCTGTTTTTT. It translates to CAWSTVTGELFF. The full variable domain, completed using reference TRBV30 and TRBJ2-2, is SQTIHQWPATLVQPVGSPLSLECTVEGTSNPNLYWYRQAAGRGLQLLFYSVGIGQISSEVPQNLSASRPQDRQFILSSKKLLLSDSGFYLCAWSTVTGELFFGEGSRLTVL.